This entry is about one T cell receptor (beta chain). The specificity of this receptor is unknown. No clone much larger than this one lies a single base away; base qualities are absent. Relative to germline, V is 5 bases shorter and J is 4 bases shorter, with 17 bases between their ends. Spanning cysteine to phenylalanine, the CDR3 consists of 15 amino acids. The read is trimmed to its CDR3 DNA, 45 bases read in frame from base 1. According to the germline V gene (reference sequence), CDR1 reads LNHDA and CDR2 reads SQIVND. The sample comes from a study of CD8 T cells in Susac syndrome (dated 2019 in TCRdb). Concerning the study at large: The study used repertoire sequencing to test whether antigen drove CD8+ T cell activation and differentiation in Susac syndrome.

RNA was extracted with the RNeasy kit and roughly 0.45 to 1 ug was reverse transcribed using random hexamers. TCR beta CDR3 regions were amplified with the immunoSEQ multiplex PCR assay covering 54 Vbeta and 13 Jbeta segments. PCR amplification bias was corrected using a synthetic template baseline for primer optimization and computational correction. As for how the authors treated the data: Reads were annotated to V, D and J genes according to IMGT and were analyzed with immunoSEQ Analyzer, with only productive sequences retained. Clonality was computed as one minus Shannon entropy normalized by log2 of the number of productive unique sequences. For each patient and control, public and private clones were evaluated within the 100 most prevalent clones. Clones were defined as Susac-specific if absent from the healthy and MS cohorts, from 900 to 1,300 published viral clones and from other ImmuneACCESS disease sequences. TCRdb trimmed the raw reads at Q25, called clones with MiXCR and kept productive beta chains. Every entry covers one CDR3 protein and lists the most common genes and DNA from its rows. TCRdb's processing, not the authors' own work, is the source of the V and J calls. The sample table lists roughly 120,000 distinct CDR3 sequences, around 94% of them with a count of one. The ten largest clonotypes hold around 0.087% of the sample.

Overall results and qualifications from the work: The TCR sequencing and HLA analysis was acknowledged to have included a relatively small number of individuals.

Peripheral blood CD8+ and CD4+ T cells from healthy donors, Susac syndrome patients and multiple sclerosis patients were profiled using high-throughput TCR beta sequencing. Healthy donors were age- and sex-matched controls. Bulk CD8+ and CD4+ T cells were purified by magnetic negative isolation, while CD8+ TEMRA cells were enriched using FACS. Blood was collected in EDTA tubes and processed within 24 hours, with PBMCs isolated through density gradient centrifugation. PBMCs intended for TCR sequencing were cryopreserved in liquid nitrogen and were subsequently thawed in a 37 degrees C water bath. A purity of at least 90% was achieved for sorted or isolated CD4+, CD8+ and CD8+ TEMRA cells.

The specimen was CD4+ T cells from PBMCs. The TCR originated in a human donor in good health. The chain links TRBV19 with TRBJ1-1, with a weak D call of TRBD1 (6 bases match). The DNA sequence is given as TGTGCCAGTAGTGTACAGGGTTTGGGGAGCACTGAAGCTTTCTTT. Its translation reads: CASSVQGLGSTEAFF.